The entry below describes one T cell receptor beta chain. 13 Jbeta primers and 60 Vbeta primers were used for the PCR. Data came from immunoSEQ multiplex PCR; TCRdb stores just in-frame clones and leaves some out. The table includes fewer than 200,000 clones, less than 90% detected once. These data belong to a study of cytomegalovirus exposure and HLA in healthy donors. The sample comprised PBMCs. The clonotype comes from a woman in her forties or fifties in good health and CMV-seropositive.

CDR3 in DNA: TGTGCCAGCAGTCCCGGGACAGGTTCTTCAGATACGCAGTATTTT. Its translation is CASSPGTGSSDTQYF. The gene calls are TRBV6-4 and TRBJ2-3, with TRBD1 identical over 8 bases. CDR3 length equals 15 residues. The junction had 8 bases not matched to a gene; V was cut back by 5 bases and J by 4 bases. Germline V gene data show CDR1 as MRHNA and CDR2 as SNTAGT.